This T cell receptor beta chain was sequenced in a study of T cell repertoires in cytomegalovirus infection. Overall study: Used in the study were CMV epitopes, some recently identified and HLA-C-restricted, others well-studied and HLA-B-restricted. It can be stated that public TCR beta signatures indicated CMV infection as well as a matching HLA type. The study, taken as a whole, reports: Dominant in the ex vivo response were TCR beta clonotypes restricted by HLA-C and specific for CMV. The study identified carriers of CMV plus the relevant HLA from cumulative public TCR beta family frequency.

TCRdb used MiXCR to reprocess the reads, holding one entry per CDR3 protein. In the table there are 300,000 to 400,000 distinct CDR3 sequences, just under 25% of which are singletons. This clonotype was seen a few times. Its antigen remains unknown. Sequences were derived from cultured PBMCs, sampled from culture after CMV antigen stimulation. The sequence came from a human donor in good health (CMV status not recorded). Some clones in this sample may be carry-over from other donors' samples.

This CDR3 reads CASSYKGQGDQYF. CDR3 in DNA: TGTGCCAGCAGTTACAAGGGACAGGGCGACCAGTACTTC. This chain connects TRBV6-2 or TRBV6-3 to TRBJ2-7; 9 positions agree with TRBD1. CDR1 and CDR2 from the germline V gene are MNHEY and SVGEGT. Losses at the gene ends were 2 bases for V and 10 bases for J; bases not matched to a gene: 6. This CDR3 is 13 amino acids long.